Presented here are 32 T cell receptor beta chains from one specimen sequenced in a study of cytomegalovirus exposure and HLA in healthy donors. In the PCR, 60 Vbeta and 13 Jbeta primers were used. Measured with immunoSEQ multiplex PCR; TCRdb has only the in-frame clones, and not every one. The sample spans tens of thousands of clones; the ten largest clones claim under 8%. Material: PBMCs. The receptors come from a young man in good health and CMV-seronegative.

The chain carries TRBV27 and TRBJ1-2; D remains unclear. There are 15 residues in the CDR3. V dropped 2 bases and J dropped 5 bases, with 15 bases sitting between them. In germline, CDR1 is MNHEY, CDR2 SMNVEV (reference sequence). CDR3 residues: CASSLKGAPEYGYTF. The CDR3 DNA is TGTGCCAGCAGTTTAAAGGGAGCTCCAGAGTATGGCTACACCTTC.

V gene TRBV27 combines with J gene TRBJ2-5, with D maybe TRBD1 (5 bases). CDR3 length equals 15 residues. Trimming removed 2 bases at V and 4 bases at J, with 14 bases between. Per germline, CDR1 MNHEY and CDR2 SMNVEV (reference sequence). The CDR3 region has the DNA TGTGCCAGCAGTTTACAGGCAGGGCGAGGAGAGACCCAGTACTTC. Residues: CASSLQAGRGETQYF.

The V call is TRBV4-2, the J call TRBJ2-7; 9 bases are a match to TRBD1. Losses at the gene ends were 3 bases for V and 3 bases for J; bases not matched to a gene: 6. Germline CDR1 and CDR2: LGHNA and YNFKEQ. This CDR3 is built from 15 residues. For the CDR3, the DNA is TGTGCCAGCAGCCACGAACCGGGACAGGGCTACGAGCAGTACTTC. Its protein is CASSHEPGQGYEQYF.

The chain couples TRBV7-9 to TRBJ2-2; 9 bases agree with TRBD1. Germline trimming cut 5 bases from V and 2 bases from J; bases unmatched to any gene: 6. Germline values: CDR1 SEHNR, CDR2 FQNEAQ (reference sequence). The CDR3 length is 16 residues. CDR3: CASSTGTGTNTGELFF. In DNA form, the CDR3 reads TGTGCCAGCAGCACAGGGACAGGGACCAACACCGGGGAGCTGTTTTTT.

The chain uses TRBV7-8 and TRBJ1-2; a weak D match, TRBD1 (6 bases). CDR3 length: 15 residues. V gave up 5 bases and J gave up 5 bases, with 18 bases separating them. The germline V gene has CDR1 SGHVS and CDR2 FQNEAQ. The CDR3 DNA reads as TGTGCCAGCAGCACCCAACGACAGGCGGCTTATGGCTACACCTTC. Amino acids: CASSTQRQAAYGYTF.

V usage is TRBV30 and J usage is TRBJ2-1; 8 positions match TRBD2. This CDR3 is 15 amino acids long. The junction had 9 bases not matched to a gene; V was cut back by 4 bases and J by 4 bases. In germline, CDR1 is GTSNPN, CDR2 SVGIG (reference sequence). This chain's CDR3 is CAWTPTSGAYNEQFF. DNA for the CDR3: TGTGCCTGGACCCCTACTAGCGGAGCTTACAATGAGCAGTTCTTC. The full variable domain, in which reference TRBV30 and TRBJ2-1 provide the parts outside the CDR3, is SQTIHQWPATLVQPVGSPLSLECTVEGTSNPNLYWYRQAAGRGLQLLFYSVGIGQISSEVPQNLSASRPQDRQFILSSKKLLLSDSGFYLCAWTPTSGAYNEQFFGPGTRLTVL.

The CDR3 bases are TGTGCCAGCAGCTTGGAACTGATGAATGAAAAACTGTTTTTT. This encodes CASSLELMNEKLFF. The rearrangement joins TRBV5-4 to TRBJ1-4, with no clear D. CDR3 size: 14 residues. Germline V lookup: CDR1 SGHNT, CDR2 YYREEE (reference sequence). V lost 0 bases, J lost 5 bases, and 8 bases lay in between.

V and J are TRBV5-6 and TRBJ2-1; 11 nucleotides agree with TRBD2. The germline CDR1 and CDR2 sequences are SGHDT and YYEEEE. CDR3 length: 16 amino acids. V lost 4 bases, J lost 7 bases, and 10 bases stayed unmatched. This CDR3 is CASSVISGRAANEQFF. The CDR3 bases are TGTGCCAGCAGCGTTATTAGCGGGAGGGCCGCGAATGAGCAGTTCTTC.

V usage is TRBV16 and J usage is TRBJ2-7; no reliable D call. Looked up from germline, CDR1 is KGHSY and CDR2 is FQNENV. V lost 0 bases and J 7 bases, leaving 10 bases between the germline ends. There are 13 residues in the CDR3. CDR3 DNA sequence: TGTGCCAGCAGCCAATCGTGGGCTCGGGAGCAGTACTTC. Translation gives CASSQSWAREQYF.

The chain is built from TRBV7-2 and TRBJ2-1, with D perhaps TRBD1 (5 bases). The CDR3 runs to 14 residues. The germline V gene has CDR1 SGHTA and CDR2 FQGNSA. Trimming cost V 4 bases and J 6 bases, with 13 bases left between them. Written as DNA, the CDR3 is TGTGCCAGCAGCTGGGGAACAGGATTCAATGAGCAGTTCTTC. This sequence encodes CASSWGTGFNEQFF.

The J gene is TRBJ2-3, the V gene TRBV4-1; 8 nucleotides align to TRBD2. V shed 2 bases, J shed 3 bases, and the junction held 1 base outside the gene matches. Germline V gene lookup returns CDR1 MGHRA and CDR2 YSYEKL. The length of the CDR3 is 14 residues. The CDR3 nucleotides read TGCGCCAGCAGCCAAAGACTAGCGACAGATACGCAGTATTTT. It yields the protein CASSQRLATDTQYF.

CDR3 sequence: CASSLVQGGELFF. The CDR3 DNA reads TGCGCCAGCAGCTTGGTTCAGGGCGGGGAGCTGTTTTTT. This chain joins TRBV5-1 and TRBJ2-2; TRBD1 might be the D (5 bases). The CDR3 loop spans 13 amino acids. Germline V gives CDR1 SGHRS, CDR2 YFSETQ. Trimming cost V 0 bases and J 7 bases, with 7 bases left between them.

The CDR3 spells CASSFRQGLVYF. In DNA form, the CDR3 reads TGTGCCAGCAGCTTCCGACAGGGGTTGGTATACTTC. The chain is built from TRBV7-9 and TRBJ2-7; 8 nucleotides line up with TRBD1. The V gene's germline CDR1 is SEHNR and CDR2 FQNEAQ (reference sequence). The CDR3 runs to 12 residues. J gave up 13 bases and V 3 bases, and 8 bases lay outside the gene matches.

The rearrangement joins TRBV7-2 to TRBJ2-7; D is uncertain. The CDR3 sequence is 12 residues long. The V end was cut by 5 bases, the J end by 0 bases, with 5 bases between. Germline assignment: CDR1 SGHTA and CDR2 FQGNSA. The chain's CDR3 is CASSLSSYEQYF. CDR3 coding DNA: TGTGCCAGCAGCCTAAGCTCCTACGAGCAGTACTTC.

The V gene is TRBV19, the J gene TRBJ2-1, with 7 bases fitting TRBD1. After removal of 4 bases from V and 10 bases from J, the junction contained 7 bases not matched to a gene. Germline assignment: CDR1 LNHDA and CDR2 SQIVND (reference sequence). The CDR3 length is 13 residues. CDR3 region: CASSTVHRGEQFF. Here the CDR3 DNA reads TGTGCCAGTAGTACCGTACACAGGGGCGAGCAGTTCTTC.

CDR3 residues: CSAGGGHSYEQYF. The CDR3 DNA reads as TGCAGCGCCGGGGGGGGTCACTCCTACGAGCAGTACTTC. The V and J genes are TRBV29-1 and TRBJ2-7, with 8 nucleotides matching TRBD2. Per germline, CDR1 SQVTM and CDR2 ANQGSEA. The CDR3 length is 13 residues. The junction had 5 bases not matched to a gene; V was cut back by 7 bases and J by 0 bases.

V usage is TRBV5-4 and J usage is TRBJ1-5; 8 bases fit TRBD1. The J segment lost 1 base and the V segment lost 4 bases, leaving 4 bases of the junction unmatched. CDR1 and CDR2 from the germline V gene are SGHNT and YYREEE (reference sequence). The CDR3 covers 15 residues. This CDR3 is CASSPGQGSNQPQHF. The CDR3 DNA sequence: TGTGCCAGCAGCCCCGGACAGGGAAGCAATCAGCCCCAGCATTTT.

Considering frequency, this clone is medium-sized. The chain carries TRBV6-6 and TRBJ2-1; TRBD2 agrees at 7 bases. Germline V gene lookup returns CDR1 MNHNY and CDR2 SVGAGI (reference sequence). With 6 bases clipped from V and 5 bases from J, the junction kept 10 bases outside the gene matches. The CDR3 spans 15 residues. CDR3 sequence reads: CASSRWGGFDNEQFF. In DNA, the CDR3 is TGTGCCAGCAGCCGTTGGGGGGGGTTCGACAATGAGCAGTTCTTC.

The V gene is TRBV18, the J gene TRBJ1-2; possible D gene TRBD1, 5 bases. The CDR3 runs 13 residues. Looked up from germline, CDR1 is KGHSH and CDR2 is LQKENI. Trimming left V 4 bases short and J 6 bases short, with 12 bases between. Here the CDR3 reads CASSLGGGNGYTF. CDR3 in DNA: TGTGCCAGCTCACTTGGCGGGGGTAATGGCTACACCTTC.

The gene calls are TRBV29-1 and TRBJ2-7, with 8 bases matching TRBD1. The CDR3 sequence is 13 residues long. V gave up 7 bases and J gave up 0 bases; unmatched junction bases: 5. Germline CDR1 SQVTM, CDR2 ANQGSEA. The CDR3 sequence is CSALTGDSYEQYF. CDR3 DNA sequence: TGCAGCGCTTTGACAGGGGACTCCTACGAGCAGTACTTC.

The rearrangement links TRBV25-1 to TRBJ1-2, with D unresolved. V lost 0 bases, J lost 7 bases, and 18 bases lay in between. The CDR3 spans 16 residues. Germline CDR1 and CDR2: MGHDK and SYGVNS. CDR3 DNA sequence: TGTGCCAGCAGTGAATATATGGCGGGATTCGAGGGTGGCTACACCTTC. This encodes CASSEYMAGFEGGYTF.

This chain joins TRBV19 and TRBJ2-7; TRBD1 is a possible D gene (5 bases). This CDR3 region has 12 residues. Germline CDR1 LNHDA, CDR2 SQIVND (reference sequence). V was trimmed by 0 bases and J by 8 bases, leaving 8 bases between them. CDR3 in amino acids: CASSIDRGKQYF. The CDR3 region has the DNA TGTGCCAGTAGTATAGATAGGGGCAAGCAGTACTTC.

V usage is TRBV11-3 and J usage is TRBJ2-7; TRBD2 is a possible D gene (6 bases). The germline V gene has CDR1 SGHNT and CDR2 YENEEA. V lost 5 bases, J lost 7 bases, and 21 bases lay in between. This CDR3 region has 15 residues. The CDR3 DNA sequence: TGTGCCAGCAGCCTCGGGACTTTCGGATCAGGGGAGCAGTACTTC. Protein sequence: CASSLGTFGSGEQYF.

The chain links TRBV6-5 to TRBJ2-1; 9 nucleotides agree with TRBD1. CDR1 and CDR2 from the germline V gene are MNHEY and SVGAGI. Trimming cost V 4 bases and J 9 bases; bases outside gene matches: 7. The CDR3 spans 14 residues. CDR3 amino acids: CASSFGTGSSEQFF. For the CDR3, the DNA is TGTGCCAGCAGTTTCGGGACAGGGTCAAGTGAGCAGTTCTTC.

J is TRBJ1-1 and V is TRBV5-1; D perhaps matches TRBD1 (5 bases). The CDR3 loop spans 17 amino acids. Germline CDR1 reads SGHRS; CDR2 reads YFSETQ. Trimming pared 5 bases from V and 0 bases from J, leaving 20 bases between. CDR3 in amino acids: CASSPMGPERVNTEAFF. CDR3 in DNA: TGCGCCAGCAGTCCCATGGGGCCTGAAAGGGTGAACACTGAAGCTTTCTTT.

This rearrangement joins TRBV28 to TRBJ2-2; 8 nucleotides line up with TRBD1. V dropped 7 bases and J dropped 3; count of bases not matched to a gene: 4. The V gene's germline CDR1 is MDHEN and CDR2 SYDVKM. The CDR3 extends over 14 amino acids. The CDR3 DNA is TGTGCCAGCAAGGCAGGGGGCGACACCGGGGAGCTGTTTTTT. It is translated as CASKAGGDTGELFF. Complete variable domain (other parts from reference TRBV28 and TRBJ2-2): DVKVTQSSRYLVKRTGEKVFLECVQDMDHENMFWYRQDPGLGLRLIYFSYDVKMKEKGDIPEGYSVSREKKERFSLILESASTNQTSMYLCASKAGGDTGELFFGEGSRLTVL.

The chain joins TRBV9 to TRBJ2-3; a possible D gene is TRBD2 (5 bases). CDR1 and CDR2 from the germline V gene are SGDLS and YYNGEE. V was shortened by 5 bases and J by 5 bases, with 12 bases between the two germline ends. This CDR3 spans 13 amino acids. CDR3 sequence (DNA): TGTGCCAGCAGGGGTGGGAGTAGAGATACGCAGTATTTT. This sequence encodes CASRGGSRDTQYF.

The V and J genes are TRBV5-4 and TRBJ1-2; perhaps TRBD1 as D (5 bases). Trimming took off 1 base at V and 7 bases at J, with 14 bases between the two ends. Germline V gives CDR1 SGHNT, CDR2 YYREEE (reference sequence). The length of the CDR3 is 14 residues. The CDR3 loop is CASSLKSGSVGYTF. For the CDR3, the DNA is TGTGCCAGCAGCTTGAAATCAGGGTCGGTTGGCTACACCTTC.

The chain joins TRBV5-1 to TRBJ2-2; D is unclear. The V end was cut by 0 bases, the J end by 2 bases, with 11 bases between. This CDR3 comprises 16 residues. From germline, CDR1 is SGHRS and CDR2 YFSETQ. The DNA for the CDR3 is TGCGCCAGCAGCTTGGGGTTGGGCACTAACACCGGGGAGCTGTTTTTT. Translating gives CASSLGLGTNTGELFF.

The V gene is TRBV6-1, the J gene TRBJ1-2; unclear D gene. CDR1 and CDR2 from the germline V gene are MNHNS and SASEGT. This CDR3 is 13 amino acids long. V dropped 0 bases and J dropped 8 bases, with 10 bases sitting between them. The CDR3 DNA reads TGTGCCAGCAGTGAAGCGGCCGTGAAGGGCTACACCTTC. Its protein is CASSEAAVKGYTF.

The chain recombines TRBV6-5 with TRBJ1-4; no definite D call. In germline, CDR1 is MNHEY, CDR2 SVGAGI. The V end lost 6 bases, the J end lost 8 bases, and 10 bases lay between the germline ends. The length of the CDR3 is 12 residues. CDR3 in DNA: TGTGCCAGCAGACGTGGACTGGAAAAACTGTTTTTT. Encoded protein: CASRRGLEKLFF.

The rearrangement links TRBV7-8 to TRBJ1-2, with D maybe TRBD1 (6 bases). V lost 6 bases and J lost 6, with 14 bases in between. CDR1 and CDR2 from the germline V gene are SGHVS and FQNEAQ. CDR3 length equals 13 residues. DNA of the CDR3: TGTGCCAGCAGTCTAGACAGGCTAAATGGCTACACCTTC. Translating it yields CASSLDRLNGYTF.